The 27 T cell receptor beta chains in this list originate from one sample, sequenced in a study of T cell responses to AZD1222 COVID-19 vaccine. Sequencing was performed with immunoSEQ multiplex PCR; in TCRdb, only in-frame clones are kept and a portion is missing. The profile shows about 210,000 clones, less than 95% of them singletons. Sequenced here: peripheral blood, sampled 28 days after the second dose of the MenACWY control vaccine. The receptors originated from an adult who received the MenACWY meningococcal vaccine as a control.

This clone appeared once. This rearrangement joins TRBV2 to TRBJ1-4; tentative D call: TRBD1 (6 bases). The CDR3 contains 13 residues. The germline V gene encodes CDR1 SNHLY and CDR2 FYNNEI. V lost 6 bases to trimming and J lost 7 bases, with 12 bases between them. CDR3 in amino acids: CASRGGVGEKLFF. The CDR3, as DNA: TGTGCCAGCAGAGGGGGTGTCGGTGAAAAACTGTTTTTT.

The rearrangement joins TRBV4-3 to TRBJ2-3, with 8 bases aligning to TRBD2. V lost 4 bases, J lost 6 bases, and 9 bases stayed unmatched. Germline loops: CDR1 LGHNA, CDR2 YSLEER. The CDR3 runs to 15 residues. Written as DNA, the CDR3 is TGCGCCAGCAGCCTTAATAGCGGGACCGGGGATACGCAGTATTTT. Residues: CASSLNSGTGDTQYF.

The chain recombines TRBV11-2 with TRBJ1-1; 7 bases fit TRBD1. The CDR3 totals 12 residues. The V gene's germline CDR1 is SGHAT and CDR2 FQNNGV. Trimming at V came to 4 bases and at J to 10 bases, leaving 6 bases not matched to a gene. In DNA, the CDR3 is TGTGCCAGCAGCTCCCAGGGGGGCGGAGCTTTCTTT. This gives the protein CASSSQGGGAFF.

The chain uses TRBV28 and TRBJ1-1; D not certain. Trimming cost V 4 bases and J 0 bases, with 12 bases left between them. Looked up from germline, CDR1 is MDHEN and CDR2 is SYDVKM. The CDR3 sequence is 15 residues long. The CDR3 DNA reads as TGTGCCAGCAGTTGGTTCACAGATATGAACACTGAAGCTTTCTTT. Translating it yields CASSWFTDMNTEAFF.

The chain joins TRBV18 to TRBJ1-1; D gene uncertain. Germline CDR1 is KGHSH and CDR2 is LQKENI. V lost 2 bases, J lost 7 bases, and 11 bases lay in between. There are 13 residues in the CDR3. The CDR3 region has the DNA TGTGCCAGCTCACCAAGACAAAACCATGAAGCTTTCTTT. It encodes CASSPRQNHEAFF.

This clone occurred once. This chain joins TRBV9 and TRBJ2-1, with D perhaps matching TRBD2 (6 bases). The germline V and J ends were trimmed by 5 bases and 6 bases, with 12 bases remaining between them. CDR3 size: 13 residues. Germline V lookup: CDR1 SGDLS, CDR2 YYNGEE. The CDR3 spells CASSPPTSNEQFF. The CDR3 DNA reads TGTGCCAGCAGTCCTCCGACTAGCAATGAGCAGTTCTTC.

This clone was seen once. V and J are TRBV5-4 and TRBJ1-6; D remains ambiguous. In germline, CDR1 is SGHNT, CDR2 YYREEE (reference sequence). V dropped 0 bases and J dropped 15 bases, with 13 bases sitting between them. The CDR3 has 13 residues. The CDR3 here is CASSLANSQHLHF. The CDR3 DNA reads TGTGCCAGCAGCTTGGCCAACAGCCAACACCTCCACTTT.

The V call is TRBV9, the J call TRBJ2-1; TRBD1 matches 7 bases. Germline CDR1 and CDR2: SGDLS and YYNGEE. The CDR3 spans 15 residues. J lost 2 bases, V lost 4 bases, and 6 bases had no gene match. The CDR3 loop is CASSSRQGTYNEQFF. As DNA, the CDR3 is TGTGCCAGCAGCTCGAGACAGGGTACCTACAATGAGCAGTTCTTC.

V usage is TRBV3-1 (or the pseudogene TRBV3-2) and J usage is TRBJ2-1; 9 bases line up with TRBD2. V was pared by 3 bases and J by 8 bases, with 8 bases of the junction left unmatched. This CDR3 has 15 amino acids. Germline CDR1 and CDR2: LGHDT and YNNKEL (reference sequence). The CDR3 is CASSQLGTSIDEQFF. The DNA for the CDR3 is TGTGCCAGCAGCCAGCTAGGGACTAGCATCGATGAGCAGTTCTTC.

The chain recombines TRBV4-2 with TRBJ1-2; no firm D call. This CDR3 region has 13 residues. CDR1 LGHNA and CDR2 YNFKEQ come from the germline V gene. V was cut by 4 bases and J by 7 bases, with 13 bases left in between. This CDR3 reads CASSPGVFSGYTF. CDR3 nucleotide sequence: TGTGCCAGCAGCCCTGGGGTATTCAGTGGCTACACCTTC.

The chain employs TRBV5-1 and TRBJ2-7; D remains unclear. Trimming removed 0 bases from V and 2 bases from J, with 12 bases in between. CDR1 is SGHRS and CDR2 is YFSETQ in the germline V gene. The CDR3 extends over 15 amino acids. The CDR3 spells CASSLAGGQTYEQYF. The DNA of the CDR3 is TGCGCCAGCAGCTTGGCCGGTGGCCAGACCTACGAGCAGTACTTC.

The CDR3 nucleotides are TGTGCCAGCAGCCCCGGCCGGTACAATGAGCAGTTCTTC. This translates into CASSPGRYNEQFF. This chain links TRBV5-4 with TRBJ2-1; D is unclear. This CDR3 has 13 residues. In germline, CDR1 is SGHNT, CDR2 YYREEE (reference sequence). V was trimmed by 4 bases and J by 4 bases, leaving 9 bases between them.

In regard to this clone: Other DNA sequences of this sample code for an identical CDR3. The V gene is TRBV28, the J gene TRBJ1-6; no clear D gene. The V end lost 1 base, the J end lost 6 bases, and 4 bases lay between the germline ends. The CDR3 has 13 amino acids. Germline CDR1 and CDR2: MDHEN and SYDVKM. The CDR3 is CASSLSPNSPLHF. Written as DNA, the CDR3 is TGTGCCAGCAGTTTATCACCTAATTCACCCCTCCACTTT.

With regard to this clone: At the DNA level, this CDR3 is encoded by other sequences in the same sample as well. The rearrangement uses TRBV7-3 and TRBJ2-7; 8 nucleotides align to TRBD1. This CDR3 spans 13 amino acids. Germline V lookup: CDR1 SGHTA, CDR2 FQGTGA. V was clipped by 5 bases and J by 3 bases; unmatched bases: 3. The CDR3 spells CASSPDRDYEQYF. The CDR3 nucleotides are TGTGCCAGCAGCCCGGACAGGGACTACGAGCAGTACTTC.

The chain joins TRBV19 to TRBJ2-3, with D perhaps matching TRBD2 (5 bases). Germline-derived CDR1 and CDR2 are LNHDA and SQIVND (reference sequence). This CDR3 has 14 residues. V lost 5 bases to trimming and J lost 0 bases, with 9 bases between them. The CDR3 loop reads CASSPGISTDTQYF. The CDR3, as DNA: TGTGCCAGTAGTCCGGGAATTAGCACAGATACGCAGTATTTT.

The chain carries TRBV2 and TRBJ2-3, with D uncertain. Germline V gene sequence: CDR1 SNHLY, CDR2 FYNNEI. Trimming left V 6 bases short and J 2 bases short, with 3 bases between. The CDR3 runs to 11 residues. The CDR3 reads CASSNTDTQYF. The DNA of the CDR3 is TGTGCCAGCAGCAACACAGATACGCAGTATTTT.

On this clone: Other DNA variants within this sample encode the same CDR3. The V and J genes are TRBV28 and TRBJ2-7; TRBD1 might be the D (5 bases). In germline, CDR1 is MDHEN, CDR2 SYDVKM. Deletions cut 6 bases from V and 3 bases from J, with 9 bases between. CDR3 length: 12 amino acids. The CDR3 nucleotides read TGTGCCAGCAGGCAGGGCAGCTACGAGCAGTACTTC. Translation gives CASRQGSYEQYF. The variable domain in full, completed from reference TRBV28 and TRBJ2-7, reads DVKVTQSSRYLVKRTGEKVFLECVQDMDHENMFWYRQDPGLGLRLIYFSYDVKMKEKGDIPEGYSVSREKKERFSLILESASTNQTSMYLCASRQGSYEQYFGPGTRLTVT.

The J gene is TRBJ1-1, the V gene TRBV7-2, with no clear D. This CDR3 contains 12 residues. Trimming shortened V by 5 bases and J by 4 bases, and 8 bases separated the two germline ends. Germline V gene data show CDR1 as SGHTA and CDR2 as FQGNSA. The CDR3 spells CASSPLGTEAFF. DNA for the CDR3: TGTGCCAGCAGCCCACTGGGCACTGAAGCTTTCTTT. Together with reference TRBV7-2 and TRBJ1-1, the CDR3 gives the full variable domain: GAGVSQSPSNKVTEKGKDVELRCDPISGHTALYWYRQSLGQGLEFLIYFQGNSAPDKSGLPSDRFSAERTGGSVSTLTIQRTQQEDSAVYLCASSPLGTEAFFGQGTRLTVV.

This chain uses TRBV27 with TRBJ2-1, with 8 bases identical to TRBD2. Germline CDR1 reads MNHEY; CDR2 reads SMNVEV (reference sequence). The CDR3 contains 16 residues. The V segment lost 5 bases and the J segment 8 bases; nucleotides outside the gene matches: 14. The CDR3 DNA reads as TGTGCCAGCAGTAAAGGACTAGCCCCCTGGGTCCATGAGCAGTTCTTC. Amino acids: CASSKGLAPWVHEQFF.

A single count supports this clone. Here the CDR3 DNA reads TGTGCCAGCAGCCGCCGGACTAGCGGATACCGCACAGATACGCAGTATTTT. Protein: CASSRRTSGYRTDTQYF. The gene calls are TRBV7-6 and TRBJ2-3; 10 positions agree with TRBD2. Germline V gene sequence: CDR1 SGHVS, CDR2 FNYEAQ. The CDR3 loop spans 17 amino acids. The junction had 9 bases not matched to a gene; V was cut back by 5 bases and J by 1 base.

This clone appeared a single time. The chain couples TRBV5-8 to TRBJ1-1, with a possible D match to TRBD1 (6 bases). The CDR3 extends over 14 amino acids. V lost 7 bases to trimming and J lost 7 bases, with 20 bases between them. Germline V CDR1 and CDR2: SGHTS, YDEGEE. The DNA of the CDR3 is TGTGCCAGCGGGGGAGGGACATTGAGGATTGAAGCTTTCTTT. It translates to CASGGGTLRIEAFF. The entire variable domain, with the rest obtained from reference TRBV5-8 and TRBJ1-1, is as follows: EAGVTQSPTHLIKTRGQQATLRCSPISGHTSVYWYQQALGLGLQFLLWYDEGEERNRGNFPPRFSGRQFPNYSSELNVNALELEDSALYLCASGGGTLRIEAFFGQGTRLTVV.

The chain combines TRBV2 with TRBJ2-3, with 7 bases fitting TRBD1. The CDR3 consists of 13 residues. Trimming cost V 8 bases and J 0 bases; bases outside gene matches: 2. Germline V gene data show CDR1 as SNHLY and CDR2 as FYNNEI. In DNA, the CDR3 is TGTGCCAGCGCAGGGGGTAGCACAGATACGCAGTATTTT. Translating gives CASAGGSTDTQYF. The full variable domain, with the rest looked up from reference TRBV2 and TRBJ2-3, is EPEVTQTPSHQVTQMGQEVILRCVPISNHLYFYWYRQILGQKVEFLVSFYNNEISEKSEIFDDQFSVERPDGSNFTLKIRSTKLEDSAMYFCASAGGSTDTQYFGPGTRLTVL.

This clone turned up a few times. The chain links TRBV12-3 or TRBV12-4 to TRBJ1-4, with a possible D match to TRBD1 (5 bases). The germline V and J ends were trimmed by 10 bases and 10 bases, with 16 bases remaining between them. This CDR3 contains 12 residues. CDR3 sequence (DNA): TGTGCCACCGGGGCGGGCAGGGCAAAACTGTTTTTT. This sequence encodes CATGAGRAKLFF.

This chain connects TRBV7-9 to TRBJ1-2, with D tentatively TRBD1 (5 bases). Trimming took 2 bases from V and 6 from J, leaving 13 bases between them. CDR1 and CDR2 (germline): SEHNR, FQNEAQ (reference sequence). The CDR3 has 14 amino acids. CDR3 sequence (DNA): TGTGCCAGCAGCTTAAGGTCGGGGGTGGATGGCTACACCTTC. Its protein product is CASSLRSGVDGYTF.

The gene calls are TRBV4-2 and TRBJ2-3; 10 bases align to TRBD2. The V and J ends lost 3 bases and 0 bases, in that order; junction bases with no gene match: 12. CDR3 length: 19 residues. The germline V gene encodes CDR1 LGHNA and CDR2 YNFKEQ. The CDR3 nucleotides are TGTGCCAGCAGCCAGGCTACTAGCGGGACGATTAAAAGCACAGATACGCAGTATTTT. Protein: CASSQATSGTIKSTDTQYF.

In its sample, this clone was seen once. The rearrangement joins TRBV24-1 to TRBJ2-1; 14 positions agree with TRBD2. The CDR3 totals 14 residues. Germline-derived CDR1 and CDR2 are KGHDR and SFDVKD. Trimming cost V 9 bases and J 7 bases; bases outside gene matches: 4. The CDR3 nucleotides read TGTGCCACCCAGACTAGCGGGGGGGGTAATGAGCAGTTCTTC. Encoded protein: CATQTSGGGNEQFF.

This sequence joins TRBV25-1 and TRBJ2-7; perhaps TRBD1 as D (5 bases). V dropped 3 bases and J dropped 6 bases, with 9 bases sitting between them. This CDR3 region has 12 residues. The germline V gene has CDR1 MGHDK and CDR2 SYGVNS. The DNA for the CDR3 is TGTGCCAGCAGTGAGACAGCCACCGAGCAGTACTTC. Translating it yields CASSETATEQYF.